A selection of T cell receptor beta chains follows, all from one sample in a study of cytomegalovirus exposure and HLA in healthy donors. Profiling relied on immunoSEQ multiplex PCR, and the TCRdb table lists in-frame clones only, not all of them. The sample has some 190,000 clones, around 80% seen once. The sample was PBMCs. These receptors all stem from a woman younger than 45 in good health and CMV-seronegative. Each CDR3 is given with its conserved first and last residue. The D gene is left open where the match is weak. A clone size is listed for some rows: how often the clone was seen (once, few, many), or a class if it is expanded.

abundance: few; j_gene: TRBJ2-3; d_gene: NA; v_gene: TRBV7-2; CDR3nt: TGTGCCAGCAGCTTTTTCGGGACTAGCACAGATACGCAGTATTTT; CDR3aa: CASSFFGTSTDTQYF
abundance: few; j_gene: TRBJ1-1; d_gene: NA; v_gene: TRBV11-2; CDR3nt: TGTGCCAGCAGCTTAGAGGCAGGAATGAACACTGAAGCTTTCTTT; CDR3aa: CASSLEAGMNTEAFF
abundance: once; j_gene: TRBJ1-6; d_gene: NA; v_gene: TRBV4-2; CDR3nt: TGTGCCAGCAGCCAAGAGGGGGGGGTTGGTTCACCCCTCCACTTT; CDR3aa: CASSQEGGVGSPLHF
abundance: NA; j_gene: TRBJ1-1; d_gene: NA; v_gene: TRBV23-1; CDR3nt: TGCGCCAGCAGTCTGGGGGCGATAAACACTGAAGCTTTCTTT; CDR3aa: CASSLGAINTEAFF
abundance: NA; j_gene: TRBJ2-1; d_gene: TRBD1; v_gene: TRBV30; CDR3nt: TGTGCCTGGAGCGGACAGGTAAACAATGAGCAGTTCTTC; CDR3aa: CAWSGQVNNEQFF
abundance: NA; j_gene: TRBJ1-1; d_gene: NA; v_gene: TRBV11-1; CDR3nt: TGTGCCAGCAGCTCCCTACAGGGCACTGAAGCTTTCTTT; CDR3aa: CASSSLQGTEAFF
abundance: NA; j_gene: TRBJ2-7; d_gene: NA; v_gene: TRBV4-2; CDR3nt: TGTGCCAGCAGCCGCGGTGGGTTAGGGGCCCACGAGCAGTACTTC; CDR3aa: CASSRGGLGAHEQYF
abundance: NA; j_gene: TRBJ2-5; d_gene: TRBD2; v_gene: TRBV4-2; CDR3nt: TGTGCCAGCAGCCAGACTAGCGGGGCGGAAGAGACCCAGTACTTC; CDR3aa: CASSQTSGAEETQYF
abundance: NA; j_gene: TRBJ1-2; d_gene: NA; v_gene: TRBV4-3; CDR3nt: TGCGCCAGCAGCCAAGATCTGGGACACGTTTATGGCTACACCTTC; CDR3aa: CASSQDLGHVYGYTF
abundance: NA; j_gene: TRBJ2-3; d_gene: NA; v_gene: TRBV7-8; CDR3nt: TGTGCCAGCAGCTTTACAGCAGATACGCAGTATTTT; CDR3aa: CASSFTADTQYF
abundance: NA; j_gene: TRBJ1-1; d_gene: NA; v_gene: TRBV11-2; CDR3nt: TGTGCCAGCAGCTTAGAGGGGGGTCCGTATCGGAACACTGAAGCTTTCTTT; CDR3aa: CASSLEGGPYRNTEAFF
abundance: NA; j_gene: TRBJ1-4; d_gene: NA; v_gene: TRBV25-1; CDR3nt: TGTGCCAGCAGTGACCGTCGAGGGTCGGGGGAAAAACTGTTTTTT; CDR3aa: CASSDRRGSGEKLFF
abundance: NA; j_gene: TRBJ1-2; d_gene: NA; v_gene: TRBV27; CDR3nt: TGTGCCAGCAGTTTCAACAGCCCGCGTGGCTACACCTTC; CDR3aa: CASSFNSPRGYTF
abundance: NA; j_gene: TRBJ1-4; d_gene: NA; v_gene: TRBV19; CDR3nt: TGTGCCAGTAGCATAACAAGGGGCCCTGAAAAACTGTTTTTT; CDR3aa: CASSITRGPEKLFF
abundance: NA; j_gene: TRBJ2-3; d_gene: TRBD2; v_gene: TRBV9; CDR3nt: TGTGCCAGCAGCGCCCCGACTAGCGGGGGACTTCGTAGCACAGATACGCAGTATTTT; CDR3aa: CASSAPTSGGLRSTDTQYF
abundance: NA; j_gene: TRBJ2-7; d_gene: TRBD1; v_gene: TRBV11-2; CDR3nt: TGTGCCAGCAGCCTAGGGACAGACGAGCAGTACTTC; CDR3aa: CASSLGTDEQYF
abundance: once; j_gene: TRBJ2-2; d_gene: TRBD2; v_gene: TRBV9; CDR3nt: TGTGCCAGCAGCGTAGAGGTAGGGGGACTAGTCCCACTCTCGAACACCGGGGAGCTGTTTTTT; CDR3aa: CASSVEVGGLVPLSNTGELFF
abundance: NA; j_gene: TRBJ2-2; d_gene: TRBD1; v_gene: TRBV9; CDR3nt: TGTGCCAGCAGCGCCTCAGGGGGCACGGACACCGGGGAGCTGTTTTTT; CDR3aa: CASSASGGTDTGELFF
abundance: once; j_gene: TRBJ2-7; d_gene: NA; v_gene: TRBV7-6; CDR3nt: TGTGCCAGCAGCCCGCGGACTGCGGTCTACGAGCAGTACTTC; CDR3aa: CASSPRTAVYEQYF
abundance: NA; j_gene: TRBJ2-7; d_gene: NA; v_gene: TRBV2; CDR3nt: TGTGCCAGCAGTGAGAGCCCGGGGTACCAGTCCTACGAGCAGTACTTC; CDR3aa: CASSESPGYQSYEQYF
abundance: NA; j_gene: TRBJ2-3; d_gene: TRBD2; v_gene: TRBV19; CDR3nt: TGTGCCAGTAGTACTGGGACTAGCCTATACACAGATACGCAGTATTTT; CDR3aa: CASSTGTSLYTDTQYF
abundance: NA; j_gene: TRBJ1-5; d_gene: NA; v_gene: TRBV14; CDR3nt: TGTGCCAGCAGCCTCACAGGGAGTCAGCCCCAGCATTTT; CDR3aa: CASSLTGSQPQHF
abundance: NA; j_gene: TRBJ1-6; d_gene: NA; v_gene: TRBV7-9; CDR3nt: TGTGCCAGCAGCTCTAAGGAGGCCTATAATTCACCCCTCCACTTT; CDR3aa: CASSSKEAYNSPLHF
abundance: NA; j_gene: TRBJ1-2; d_gene: NA; v_gene: TRBV19; CDR3nt: TGTGCCAGTAGTCAATTCTCGGACAGACATTTTTATGGCTACACCTTC; CDR3aa: CASSQFSDRHFYGYTF
abundance: few; j_gene: TRBJ2-5; d_gene: NA; v_gene: TRBV5-1; CDR3nt: TGCGCCAGCAGCTTGGACAGGATCCAAGAGACCCAGTACTTC; CDR3aa: CASSLDRIQETQYF
abundance: once; j_gene: TRBJ2-2; d_gene: NA; v_gene: TRBV30; CDR3nt: TGTGCCTGGAGTGTCGTGGGGGGTGTAGGCACCGGGGAGCTGTTTTTT; CDR3aa: CAWSVVGGVGTGELFF
abundance: NA; j_gene: TRBJ1-4; d_gene: NA; v_gene: TRBV6-6; CDR3nt: TGTGCCAGCAGTTACCAGGGCCGCCTCGGTCGGGAAAAACTGTTTTTT; CDR3aa: CASSYQGRLGREKLFF
abundance: NA; j_gene: TRBJ1-5; d_gene: NA; v_gene: TRBV18; CDR3nt: TGTGCCAGCTCACTTGCACGCCAGGCTCTCAATCAGCCCCAGCATTTT; CDR3aa: CASSLARQALNQPQHF
abundance: NA; j_gene: TRBJ2-1; d_gene: NA; v_gene: TRBV5-1; CDR3nt: TGCGCCAGCAGCGGACAGACAGTCTCCTACAATGAGCAGTTCTTC; CDR3aa: CASSGQTVSYNEQFF
abundance: NA; j_gene: TRBJ2-5; d_gene: TRBD1; v_gene: TRBV5-6; CDR3nt: TGTGCCAGCAGCTTTGGGACAGGGAATATAGTAGAGACCCAGTACTTC; CDR3aa: CASSFGTGNIVETQYF
abundance: many; j_gene: TRBJ1-1; d_gene: NA; v_gene: TRBV14; CDR3nt: TGTGCCAGCAGCCGCCTACAGGGATCAAACACTGAAGCTTTCTTT; CDR3aa: CASSRLQGSNTEAFF
abundance: NA; j_gene: TRBJ1-5; d_gene: TRBD1; v_gene: TRBV7-6; CDR3nt: TGTGCCAGCAGCTTAGGGACAGGGAACAATCAGCCCCAGCATTTT; CDR3aa: CASSLGTGNNQPQHF
abundance: few; j_gene: TRBJ1-1; d_gene: TRBD1; v_gene: TRBV4-2; CDR3nt: TGTGCCAGCACCCGGGACAGTAAAACTGAAGCTTTCTTT; CDR3aa: CASTRDSKTEAFF
abundance: few; j_gene: TRBJ2-7; d_gene: TRBD1; v_gene: TRBV6-5; CDR3nt: TGTGCCAGCAGTTACGAGACAGGGGCCGGCGAGCAGTACTTC; CDR3aa: CASSYETGAGEQYF
abundance: NA; j_gene: TRBJ1-3; d_gene: TRBD1; v_gene: TRBV5-6; CDR3nt: TGTGCCAGCAGCTCAGATAGACAGGGTTGGAACACCATATATTTT; CDR3aa: CASSSDRQGWNTIYF
abundance: NA; j_gene: TRBJ2-7; d_gene: NA; v_gene: TRBV10-1; CDR3nt: TGCGCCAGCAGTGGAGTAGAAACCTACGAGCAGTACTTC; CDR3aa: CASSGVETYEQYF
abundance: NA; j_gene: TRBJ1-5; d_gene: NA; v_gene: TRBV4-2; CDR3nt: TGTGCCAGCAGCCAAGAAACAGTCAATCAGCCCCAGCATTTT; CDR3aa: CASSQETVNQPQHF
abundance: NA; j_gene: TRBJ1-1; d_gene: NA; v_gene: TRBV5-1; CDR3nt: TGCGCCAGCAGCTTGATGGGTGTAGGCGGGATCCACACTGAAGCTTTCTTT; CDR3aa: CASSLMGVGGIHTEAFF
abundance: NA; j_gene: TRBJ1-4; d_gene: NA; v_gene: TRBV30; CDR3nt: TGTGCCTGGAGTGTTACCAGGGTCGGTGAAAAACTGTTTTTT; CDR3aa: CAWSVTRVGEKLFF
abundance: NA; j_gene: TRBJ1-6; d_gene: NA; v_gene: TRBV30; CDR3nt: TGTGCCTGGAGTGTAGCGGGGGATAATTCACCCCTCCACTTT; CDR3aa: CAWSVAGDNSPLHF
abundance: NA; j_gene: TRBJ1-1; d_gene: NA; v_gene: TRBV2; CDR3nt: TGTGCCAGCAATTTGAACAGGGACACTGAAGCTTTCTTT; CDR3aa: CASNLNRDTEAFF
abundance: NA; j_gene: TRBJ1-1; d_gene: TRBD1; v_gene: TRBV19; CDR3nt: TGTGCCAGTAGGAAGGGACAGGGCGCAGGGATGAACACTGAAGCTTTCTTT; CDR3aa: CASRKGQGAGMNTEAFF
abundance: once; j_gene: TRBJ1-5; d_gene: TRBD1; v_gene: TRBV7-2; CDR3nt: TGTGCCAGCAGCTTCGGGACAGGGGCTCAGCCCCAGCATTTT; CDR3aa: CASSFGTGAQPQHF
abundance: NA; j_gene: TRBJ2-4; d_gene: NA; v_gene: TRBV14; CDR3nt: TGTGCCAGCAGCCAAGACTCGCGATCACTATACTTC; CDR3aa: CASSQDSRSLYF
abundance: once; j_gene: TRBJ2-1; d_gene: NA; v_gene: TRBV19; CDR3nt: TGTGCCAGTAGTTATAGGGGGGGATCCTACAATGAGCAGTTCTTC; CDR3aa: CASSYRGGSYNEQFF
abundance: NA; j_gene: TRBJ1-1; d_gene: NA; v_gene: TRBV25-1; CDR3nt: TGTGCCAGCGGATTAGCCGCTGAAGCTTTCTTT; CDR3aa: CASGLAAEAFF
abundance: NA; j_gene: TRBJ1-2; d_gene: NA; v_gene: TRBV6-5; CDR3nt: TGTGCCAGCAGTTACTCCCGGGGCTATGGCTACACCTTC; CDR3aa: CASSYSRGYGYTF